This T cell receptor (beta chain) came from a study of blood T cells in healthy people across ages. V dropped 4 bases and J dropped 2 bases, with 10 bases sitting between them. In germline, CDR1 is MNHEY, CDR2 SVGEGT. The CDR3 is made up of 14 amino acids. With each sample, at least 5 micrograms of total RNA were extracted. Only a few counts were recorded for this clonotype. The use of a sample-barcoded 5' primer and a J-beta primer mix characterized a second PCR of about 7 to 12 cycles. Each cDNA molecule was tagged by a template-switch adaptor that had 12 random nucleotides. TCRdb reanalysed the 5' RACE reads using MiXCR and keeps one entry per CDR3 protein. The table lists about a million distinct CDR3 sequences, roughly half of them singletons.

The source of this sequence is a woman aged 55-70 years in good health. Sequencing input: blood. The J gene is TRBJ2-3, the V gene TRBV6-2 or TRBV6-3; tentative D call: TRBD1 (5 bases). CDR3 region: CASSSQGPTDTQYF. In DNA form, the CDR3 reads TGTGCCAGCAGTTCCCAGGGCCCCACAGATACGCAGTATTTT.